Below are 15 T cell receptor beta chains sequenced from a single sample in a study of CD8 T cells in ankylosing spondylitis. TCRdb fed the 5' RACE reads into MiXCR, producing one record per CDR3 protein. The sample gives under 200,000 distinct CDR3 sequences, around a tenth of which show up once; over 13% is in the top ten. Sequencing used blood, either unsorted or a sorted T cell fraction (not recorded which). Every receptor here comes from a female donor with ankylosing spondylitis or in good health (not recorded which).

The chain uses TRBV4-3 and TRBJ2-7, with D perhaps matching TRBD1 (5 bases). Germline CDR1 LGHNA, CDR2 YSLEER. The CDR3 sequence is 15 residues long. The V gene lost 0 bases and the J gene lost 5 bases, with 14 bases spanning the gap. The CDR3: CASSQETGLLNEQYF. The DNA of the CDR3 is TGCGCCAGCAGCCAAGAAACAGGTCTTTTGAACGAGCAGTACTTC.

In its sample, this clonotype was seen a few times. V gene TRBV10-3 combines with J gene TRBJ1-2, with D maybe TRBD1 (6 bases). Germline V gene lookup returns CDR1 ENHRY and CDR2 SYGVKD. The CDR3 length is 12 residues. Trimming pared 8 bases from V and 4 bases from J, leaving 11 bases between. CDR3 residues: CAIHRELYGYTF. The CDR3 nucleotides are TGTGCCATCCACAGGGAACTCTATGGCTACACCTTC.

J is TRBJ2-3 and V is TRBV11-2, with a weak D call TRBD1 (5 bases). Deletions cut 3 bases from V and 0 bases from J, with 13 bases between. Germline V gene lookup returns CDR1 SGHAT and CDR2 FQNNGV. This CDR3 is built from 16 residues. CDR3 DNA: TGTGCCAGCAGCTTTTCTTGGGGCACTAGCACAGATACGCAGTATTTT. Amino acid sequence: CASSFSWGTSTDTQYF.

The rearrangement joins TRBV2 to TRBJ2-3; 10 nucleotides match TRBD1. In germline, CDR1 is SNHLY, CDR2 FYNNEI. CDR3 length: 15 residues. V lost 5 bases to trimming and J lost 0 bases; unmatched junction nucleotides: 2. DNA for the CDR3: TGTGCCAGCAGTCGACAGGGGGCAAGCACAGATACGCAGTATTTT. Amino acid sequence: CASSRQGASTDTQYF.

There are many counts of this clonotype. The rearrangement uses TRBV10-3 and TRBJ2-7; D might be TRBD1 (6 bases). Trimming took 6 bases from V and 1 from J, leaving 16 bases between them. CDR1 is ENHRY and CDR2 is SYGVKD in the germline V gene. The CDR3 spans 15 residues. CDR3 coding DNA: TGTGCCATCAGAACCGGGACACCATCGTCCTACGAGCAGTACTTC. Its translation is CAIRTGTPSSYEQYF.

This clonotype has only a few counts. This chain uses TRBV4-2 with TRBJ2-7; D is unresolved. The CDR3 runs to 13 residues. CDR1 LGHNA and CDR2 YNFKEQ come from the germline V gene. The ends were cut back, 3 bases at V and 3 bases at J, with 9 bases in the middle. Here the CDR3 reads CASSHWDLYEQYF. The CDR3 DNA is TGTGCCAGCAGCCATTGGGATCTCTACGAGCAGTACTTC.

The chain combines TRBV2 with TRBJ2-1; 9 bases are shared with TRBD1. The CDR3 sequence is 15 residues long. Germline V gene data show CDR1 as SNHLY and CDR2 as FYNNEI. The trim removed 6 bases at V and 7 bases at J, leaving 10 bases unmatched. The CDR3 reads CASRSYRGLGNEQFF. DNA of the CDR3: TGTGCCAGCAGATCTTACAGGGGGCTCGGGAATGAGCAGTTCTTC. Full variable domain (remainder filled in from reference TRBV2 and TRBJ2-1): EPEVTQTPSHQVTQMGQEVILRCVPISNHLYFYWYRQILGQKVEFLVSFYNNEISEKSEIFDDQFSVERPDGSNFTLKIRSTKLEDSAMYFCASRSYRGLGNEQFFGPGTRLTVL.

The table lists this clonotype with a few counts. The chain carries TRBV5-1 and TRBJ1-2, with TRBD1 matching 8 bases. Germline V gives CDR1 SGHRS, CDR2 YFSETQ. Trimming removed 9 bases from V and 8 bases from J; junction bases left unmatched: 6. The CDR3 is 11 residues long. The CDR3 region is CATTTGDGYTF. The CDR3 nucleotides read TGCGCCACCACGACAGGGGACGGCTACACCTTC.

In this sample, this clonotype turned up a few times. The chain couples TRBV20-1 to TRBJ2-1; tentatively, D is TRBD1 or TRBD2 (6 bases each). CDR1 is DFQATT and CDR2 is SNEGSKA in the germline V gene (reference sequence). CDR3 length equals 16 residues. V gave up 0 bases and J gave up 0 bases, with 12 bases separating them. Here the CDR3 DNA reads TGCAGTGCTAGAGATGAGGGGGGTAGCTCCTACAATGAGCAGTTCTTC. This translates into CSARDEGGSSYNEQFF.

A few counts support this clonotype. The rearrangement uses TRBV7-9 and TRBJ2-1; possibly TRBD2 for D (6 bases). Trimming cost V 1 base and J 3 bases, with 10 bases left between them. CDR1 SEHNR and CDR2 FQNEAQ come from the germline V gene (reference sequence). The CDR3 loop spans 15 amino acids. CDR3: CASSLVLAYYNEQFF. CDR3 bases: TGTGCCAGCAGCTTAGTGCTAGCGTACTACAATGAGCAGTTCTTC.

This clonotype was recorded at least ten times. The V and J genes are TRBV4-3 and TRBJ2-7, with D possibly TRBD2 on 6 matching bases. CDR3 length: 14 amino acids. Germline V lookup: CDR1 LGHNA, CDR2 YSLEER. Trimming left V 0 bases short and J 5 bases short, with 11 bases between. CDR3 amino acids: CASSQDGRGDEQYF. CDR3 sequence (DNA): TGCGCCAGCAGCCAAGATGGGCGGGGAGACGAGCAGTACTTC.

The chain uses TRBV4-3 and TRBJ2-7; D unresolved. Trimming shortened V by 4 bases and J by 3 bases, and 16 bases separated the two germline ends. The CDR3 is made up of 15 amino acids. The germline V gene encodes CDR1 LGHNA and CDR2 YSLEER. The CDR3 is CASSPDAGFYYEQYF. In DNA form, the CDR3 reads TGCGCCAGCAGCCCGGACGCCGGGTTTTACTACGAGCAGTACTTC.

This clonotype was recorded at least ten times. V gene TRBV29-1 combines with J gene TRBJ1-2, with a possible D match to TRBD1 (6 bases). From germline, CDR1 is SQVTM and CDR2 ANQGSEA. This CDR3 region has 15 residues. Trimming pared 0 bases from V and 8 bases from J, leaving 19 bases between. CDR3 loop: CSVEDPHRVSTGYTF. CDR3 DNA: TGCAGCGTTGAAGATCCCCACAGGGTGTCGACGGGCTACACCTTC.

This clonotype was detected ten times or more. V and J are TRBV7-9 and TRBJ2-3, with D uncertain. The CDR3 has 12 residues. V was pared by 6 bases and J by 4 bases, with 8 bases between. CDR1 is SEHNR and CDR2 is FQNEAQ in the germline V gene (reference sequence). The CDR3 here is CASRPGSDTQYF. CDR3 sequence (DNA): TGTGCCAGCAGGCCAGGTTCAGATACGCAGTATTTT.

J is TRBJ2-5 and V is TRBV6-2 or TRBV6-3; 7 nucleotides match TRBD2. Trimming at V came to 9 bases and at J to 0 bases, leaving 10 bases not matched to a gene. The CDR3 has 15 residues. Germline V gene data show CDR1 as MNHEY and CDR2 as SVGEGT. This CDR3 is CASRGLAVYQETQYF. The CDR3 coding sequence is TGTGCCAGTAGAGGGCTAGCGGTGTACCAAGAGACCCAGTACTTC.